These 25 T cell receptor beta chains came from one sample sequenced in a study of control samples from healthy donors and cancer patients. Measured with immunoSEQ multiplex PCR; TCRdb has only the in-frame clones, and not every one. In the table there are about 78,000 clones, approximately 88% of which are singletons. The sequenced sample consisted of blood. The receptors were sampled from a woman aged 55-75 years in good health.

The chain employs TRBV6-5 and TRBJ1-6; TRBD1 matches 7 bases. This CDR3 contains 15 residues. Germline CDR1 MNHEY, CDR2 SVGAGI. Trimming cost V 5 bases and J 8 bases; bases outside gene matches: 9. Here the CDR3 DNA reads TGTGCCAGCAGTATAAATAGACAGGGAGATTCACCCCTCCACTTT. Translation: CASSINRQGDSPLHF.

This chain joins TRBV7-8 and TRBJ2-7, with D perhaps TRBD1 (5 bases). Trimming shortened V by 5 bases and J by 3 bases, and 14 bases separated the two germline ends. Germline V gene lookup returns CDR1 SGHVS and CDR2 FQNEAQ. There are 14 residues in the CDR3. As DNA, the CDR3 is TGTGCCAGCAGCCCCACATGGCAGGGCTACGAGCAGTACTTC. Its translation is CASSPTWQGYEQYF. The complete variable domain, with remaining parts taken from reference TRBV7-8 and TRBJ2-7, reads GAGVSQSPRYKVAKRGQDVALRCDPISGHVSLFWYQQALGQGPEFLTYFQNEAQLDKSGLPSDRFFAERPEGSVSTLKIQRTQQEDSAVYLCASSPTWQGYEQYFGPGTRLTVT.

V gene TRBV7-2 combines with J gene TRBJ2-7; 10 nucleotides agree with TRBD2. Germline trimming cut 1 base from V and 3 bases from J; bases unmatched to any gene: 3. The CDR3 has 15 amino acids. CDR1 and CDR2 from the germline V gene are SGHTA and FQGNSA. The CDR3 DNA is TGTGCCAGCAGCTTAGATCCTAGCGGGAGCTACGAGCAGTACTTC. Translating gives CASSLDPSGSYEQYF.

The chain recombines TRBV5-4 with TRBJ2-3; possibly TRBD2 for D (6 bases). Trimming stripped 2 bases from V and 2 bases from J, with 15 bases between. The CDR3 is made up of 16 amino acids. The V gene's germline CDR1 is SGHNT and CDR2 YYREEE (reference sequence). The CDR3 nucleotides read TGTGCCAGCAGCTTTTATCGGGAGATCGACACAGATACGCAGTATTTT. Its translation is CASSFYREIDTDTQYF.

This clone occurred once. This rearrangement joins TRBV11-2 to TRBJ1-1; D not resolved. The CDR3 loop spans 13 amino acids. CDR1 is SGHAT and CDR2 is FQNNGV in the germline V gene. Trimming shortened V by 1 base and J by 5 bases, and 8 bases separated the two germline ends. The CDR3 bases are TGTGCCAGCAGCTTAGGACACACGACTGAAGCTTTCTTT. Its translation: CASSLGHTTEAFF. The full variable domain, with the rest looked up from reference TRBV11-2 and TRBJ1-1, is EAGVAQSPRYKIIEKRQSVAFWCNPISGHATLYWYQQILGQGPKLLIQFQNNGVVDDSQLPKDRFSAERLKGVDSTLKIQPAKLEDSAVYLCASSLGHTTEAFFGQGTRLTVV.

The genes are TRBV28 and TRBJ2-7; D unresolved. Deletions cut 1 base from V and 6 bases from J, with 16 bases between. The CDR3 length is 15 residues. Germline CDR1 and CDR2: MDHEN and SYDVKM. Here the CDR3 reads CASSLYPGPGVEQYF. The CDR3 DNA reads TGTGCCAGCAGTTTATATCCCGGTCCGGGTGTCGAGCAGTACTTC. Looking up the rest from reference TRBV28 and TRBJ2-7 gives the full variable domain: DVKVTQSSRYLVKRTGEKVFLECVQDMDHENMFWYRQDPGLGLRLIYFSYDVKMKEKGDIPEGYSVSREKKERFSLILESASTNQTSMYLCASSLYPGPGVEQYFGPGTRLTVT.

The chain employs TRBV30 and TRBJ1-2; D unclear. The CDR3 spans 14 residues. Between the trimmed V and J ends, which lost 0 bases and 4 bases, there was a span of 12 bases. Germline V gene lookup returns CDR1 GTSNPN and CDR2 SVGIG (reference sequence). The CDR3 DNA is TGTGCCTGGAGTGTACTGTCCCCGGTCTATGGCTACACCTTC. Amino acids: CAWSVLSPVYGYTF.

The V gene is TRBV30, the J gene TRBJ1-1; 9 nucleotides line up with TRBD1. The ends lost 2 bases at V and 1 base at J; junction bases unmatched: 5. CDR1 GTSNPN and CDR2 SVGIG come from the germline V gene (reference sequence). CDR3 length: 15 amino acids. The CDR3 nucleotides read TGTGCCTGGAGTAGTTTGGGACAGGGGAACACTGAAGCTTTCTTT. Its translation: CAWSSLGQGNTEAFF. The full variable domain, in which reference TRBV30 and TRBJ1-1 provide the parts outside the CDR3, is SQTIHQWPATLVQPVGSPLSLECTVEGTSNPNLYWYRQAAGRGLQLLFYSVGIGQISSEVPQNLSASRPQDRQFILSSKKLLLSDSGFYLCAWSSLGQGNTEAFFGQGTRLTVV.

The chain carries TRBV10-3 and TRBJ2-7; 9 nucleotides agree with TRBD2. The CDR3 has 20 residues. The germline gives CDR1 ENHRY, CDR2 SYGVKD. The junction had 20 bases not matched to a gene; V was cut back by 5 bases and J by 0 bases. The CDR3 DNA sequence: TGTGCCATCAGTCCCTCCGAGGGGGCTAGCGGGGTCCTCTTCTCCTACGAGCAGTACTTC. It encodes CAISPSEGASGVLFSYEQYF.

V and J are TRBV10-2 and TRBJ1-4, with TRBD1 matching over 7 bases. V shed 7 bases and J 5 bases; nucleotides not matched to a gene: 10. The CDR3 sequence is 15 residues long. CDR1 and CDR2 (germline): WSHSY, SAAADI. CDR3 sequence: CASKEGQLKNEKLFF. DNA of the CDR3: TGCGCCAGCAAAGAGGGACAGCTAAAGAATGAAAAACTGTTTTTT.

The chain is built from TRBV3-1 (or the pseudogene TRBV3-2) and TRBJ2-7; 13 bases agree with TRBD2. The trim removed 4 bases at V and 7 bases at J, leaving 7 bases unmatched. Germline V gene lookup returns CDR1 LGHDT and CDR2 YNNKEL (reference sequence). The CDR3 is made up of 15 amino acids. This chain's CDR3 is CASSPTSGRAREQYF. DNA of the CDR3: TGTGCCAGCAGCCCAACTAGCGGGAGGGCCCGGGAGCAGTACTTC.

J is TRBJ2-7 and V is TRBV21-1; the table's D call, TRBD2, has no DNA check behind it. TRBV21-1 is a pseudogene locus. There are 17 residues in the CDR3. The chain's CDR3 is CASRSKMRPSGTYEQYF. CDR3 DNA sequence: TGTGCCAGCAGGAGCAAAATGCGCCCAAGCGGGACCTACGAGCAGTACTTC.

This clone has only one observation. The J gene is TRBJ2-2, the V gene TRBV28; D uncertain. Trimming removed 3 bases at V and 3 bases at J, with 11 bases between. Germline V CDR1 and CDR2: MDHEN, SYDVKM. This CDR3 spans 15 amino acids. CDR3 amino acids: CASSFRLEDTGELFF. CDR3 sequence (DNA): TGTGCCAGCAGTTTCAGGCTAGAGGACACCGGGGAGCTGTTTTTT.

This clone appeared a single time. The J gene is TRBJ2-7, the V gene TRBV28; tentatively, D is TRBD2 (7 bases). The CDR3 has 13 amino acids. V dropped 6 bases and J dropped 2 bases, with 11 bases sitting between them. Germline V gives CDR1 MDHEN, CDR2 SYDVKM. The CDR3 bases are TGTGCCAGCAGGTCGGGGGGCGCCTACGAGCAGTACTTC. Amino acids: CASRSGGAYEQYF.

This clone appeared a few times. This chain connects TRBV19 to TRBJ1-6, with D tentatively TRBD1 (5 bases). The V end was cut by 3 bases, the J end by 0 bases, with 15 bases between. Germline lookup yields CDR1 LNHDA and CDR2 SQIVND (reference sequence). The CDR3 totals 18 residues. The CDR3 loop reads CASSIRRDGSSYNSPLHF. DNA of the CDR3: TGTGCCAGTAGTATTCGCCGGGACGGGAGCTCCTATAATTCACCCCTCCACTTT.

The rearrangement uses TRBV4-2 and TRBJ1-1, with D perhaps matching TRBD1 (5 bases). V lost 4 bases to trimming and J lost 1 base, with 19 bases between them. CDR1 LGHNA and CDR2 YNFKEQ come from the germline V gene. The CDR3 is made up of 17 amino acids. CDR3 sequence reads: CASSPYLRGGENTEAFF. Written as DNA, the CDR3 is TGTGCCAGCAGCCCCTACCTGAGGGGCGGGGAGAACACTGAAGCTTTCTTT.

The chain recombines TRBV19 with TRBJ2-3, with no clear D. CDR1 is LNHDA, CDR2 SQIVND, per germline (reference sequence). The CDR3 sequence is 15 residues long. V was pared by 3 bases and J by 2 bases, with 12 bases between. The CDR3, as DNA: TGTGCCAGTAGTATGGTGGTGAGGCTCACAGATACGCAGTATTTT. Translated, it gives CASSMVVRLTDTQYF.

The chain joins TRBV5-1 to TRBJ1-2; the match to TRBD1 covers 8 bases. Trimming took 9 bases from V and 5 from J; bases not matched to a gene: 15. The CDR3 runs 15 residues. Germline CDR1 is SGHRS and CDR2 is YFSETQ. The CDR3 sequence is CAIPGRTGTEYGYTF. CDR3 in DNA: TGCGCCATCCCGGGGAGGACAGGGACTGAATATGGCTACACCTTC.

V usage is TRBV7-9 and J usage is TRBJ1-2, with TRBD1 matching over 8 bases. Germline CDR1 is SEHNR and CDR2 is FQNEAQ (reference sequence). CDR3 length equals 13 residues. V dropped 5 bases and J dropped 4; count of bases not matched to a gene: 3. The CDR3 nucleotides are TGTGCCAGCAGCGACAGGGGTCCCTATGGCTACACCTTC. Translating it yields CASSDRGPYGYTF.

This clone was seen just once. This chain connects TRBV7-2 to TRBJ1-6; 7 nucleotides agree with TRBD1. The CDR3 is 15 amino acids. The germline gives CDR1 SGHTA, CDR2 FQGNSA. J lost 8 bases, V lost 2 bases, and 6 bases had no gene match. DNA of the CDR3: TGTGCCAGCAGCTTAAATAGGCAGGGGGATTCACCCCTCCACTTT. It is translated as CASSLNRQGDSPLHF.

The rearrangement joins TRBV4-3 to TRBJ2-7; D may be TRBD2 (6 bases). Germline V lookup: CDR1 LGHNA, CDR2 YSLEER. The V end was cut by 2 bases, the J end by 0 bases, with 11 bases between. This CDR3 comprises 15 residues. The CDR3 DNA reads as TGCGCCAGCAGCCAATTACTAGCCGACTCCTACGAGCAGTACTTC. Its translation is CASSQLLADSYEQYF.

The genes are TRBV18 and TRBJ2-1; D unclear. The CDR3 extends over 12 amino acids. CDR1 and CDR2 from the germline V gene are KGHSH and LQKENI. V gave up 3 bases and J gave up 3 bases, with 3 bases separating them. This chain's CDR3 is CASSPRYNEQFF. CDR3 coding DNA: TGTGCCAGCTCACCGCGCTACAATGAGCAGTTCTTC. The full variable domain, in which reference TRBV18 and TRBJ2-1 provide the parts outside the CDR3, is NAGVMQNPRHLVRRRGQEARLRCSPMKGHSHVYWYRQLPEEGLKFMVYLQKENIIDESGMPKERFSAEFPKEGPSILRIQQVVRGDSAAYFCASSPRYNEQFFGPGTRLTVL.

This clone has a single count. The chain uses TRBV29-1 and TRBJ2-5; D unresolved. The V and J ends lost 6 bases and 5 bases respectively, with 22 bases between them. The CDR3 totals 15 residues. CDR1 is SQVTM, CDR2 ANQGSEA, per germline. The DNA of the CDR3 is TGCAGCGTCGCCTATACTATAGGGTTTGCCGAGACCCAGTACTTC. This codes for CSVAYTIGFAETQYF.

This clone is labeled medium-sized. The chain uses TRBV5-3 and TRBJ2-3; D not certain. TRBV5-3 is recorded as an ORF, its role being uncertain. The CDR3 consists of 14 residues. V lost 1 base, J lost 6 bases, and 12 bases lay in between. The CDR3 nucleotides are TGTGCCAGAAGCTTGCTAGAGAGTGGGGATACGCAGTATTTT. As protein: CARSLLESGDTQYF.

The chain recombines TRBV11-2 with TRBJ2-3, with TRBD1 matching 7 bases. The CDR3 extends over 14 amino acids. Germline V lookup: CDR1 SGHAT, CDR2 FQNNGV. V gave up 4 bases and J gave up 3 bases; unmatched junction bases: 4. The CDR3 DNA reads TGTGCCAGCAGCTCGCTACAGGGGACAGATACGCAGTATTTT. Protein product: CASSSLQGTDTQYF.